The TCR beta chain under discussion was sequenced for a study of shared clonotypes between healthy human individuals. Points from the study as a whole: In the sorted subsets, rarefaction showed sequencing was incomplete despite large depth. Generation probability values for non-shared clonotypes were lower than those for clonotypes shared by all four donors.

This CDR3 has 15 residues. V was pared by 3 bases and J by 4 bases, with 8 bases of the junction left unmatched. CDR1 is SNHLY and CDR2 is FYNNEI in the germline V gene. Details on this clone: The antigen remains unidentified.

Deep-level settings were used for running the assay. In the original processing: Filtering differed for immunoSEQ, which gave only junction sequences without quality scores. The protocol was immunoSEQ multiplex PCR, while the TCRdb copy is restricted to in-frame clones and leaves out a portion. V and J calls and clone size are copied from that table; D and trimming were computed from the DNA. The sample holds 2 million to 3 million clones, approximately 93% seen once. This TCR came from a young man in good health. Some clones in this sample may be carry-over from other donors' samples. The genes are TRBV2 and TRBJ1-1; TRBD1 matches at 7 bases. The specimen was naive CD4+ T cells from PBMCs. Sample subset: CD45RA+ positively selected. The DNA for the CDR3 is TGTGCCAGCAGTGATAAACGACAGGGTACCACTGAAGCTTTCTTT. Translating it yields CASSDKRQGTTEAFF.